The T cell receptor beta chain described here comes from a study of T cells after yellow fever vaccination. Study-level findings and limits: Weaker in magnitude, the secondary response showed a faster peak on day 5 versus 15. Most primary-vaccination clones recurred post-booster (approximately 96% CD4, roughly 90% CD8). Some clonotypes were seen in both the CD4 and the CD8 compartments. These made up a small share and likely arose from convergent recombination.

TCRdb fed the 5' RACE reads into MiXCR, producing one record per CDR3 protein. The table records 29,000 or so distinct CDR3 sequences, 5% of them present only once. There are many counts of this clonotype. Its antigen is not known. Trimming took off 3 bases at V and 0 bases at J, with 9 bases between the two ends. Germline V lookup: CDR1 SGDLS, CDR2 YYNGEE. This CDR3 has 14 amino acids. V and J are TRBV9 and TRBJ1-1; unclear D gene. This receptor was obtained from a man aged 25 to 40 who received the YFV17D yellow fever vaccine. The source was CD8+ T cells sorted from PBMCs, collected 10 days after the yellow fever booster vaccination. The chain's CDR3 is CASSGRDMNTEAFF. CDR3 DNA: TGTGCCAGCAGCGGCCGGGATATGAACACTGAAGCTTTCTTT. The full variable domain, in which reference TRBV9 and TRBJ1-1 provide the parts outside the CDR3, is DSGVTQTPKHLITATGQRVTLRCSPRSGDLSVYWYQQSLDQGLQFLIQYYNGEERAKGNILERFSAQQFPDLHSELNLSSLELGDSALYFCASSGRDMNTEAFFGQGTRLTVV.